This is a list of T cell receptor beta chains from one sample in a study of control samples from healthy donors and cancer patients. The repertoire was sequenced with immunoSEQ multiplex PCR; TCRdb's copy has only in-frame clones and lacks some. The repertoire consists of 130,000 or so clones, with around 94% occurring once and the leading ten covering 12% to 15%. Sequenced material: PBMCs. These receptors all stem from a man in his 60s with colorectal cancer. The CDR3 runs from the conserved cysteine through the conserved F or W. D genes are given only for firm matches. Clone size appears in some rows only: once, few, many, or a class for an expanded clone.

abundance	v_gene	j_gene	d_gene	CDR3nt	CDR3aa
-	TRBV5-6	TRBJ2-2	-	TGTGCCAGCAGCCGCGGAGGGTCCACCTTTAACACCGGGGAGCTGTTTTTT	CASSRGGSTFNTGELFF
-	TRBV5-8	TRBJ2-2	-	TGTGCCAGCAATAAGGGAGGTTTTAACACCGGGGAGCTGTTTTTT	CASNKGGFNTGELFF
-	TRBV6-1	TRBJ1-5	-	TGTGCCAGCAGTGAAAACCCGACAGTTCTCAATCAGCCCCAGCATTTT	CASSENPTVLNQPQHF
-	TRBV5-1	TRBJ2-5	-	TGCGCCAGCAGCTTGGGCCCCCTAAGGGGGGAGACCCAGTACTTC	CASSLGPLRGETQYF
-	TRBV5-5	TRBJ1-6	TRBD1	TGTGCCAGCAGCTTTAACGCCGGGACAGGGGGTTTTTATAATTCACCCCTCCACTTT	CASSFNAGTGGFYNSPLHF
-	TRBV4-3	TRBJ2-7	TRBD2	TGCGCCAGCAGCCAAGATAGCGGGGTAGGCTACGAGCAGTACTTC	CASSQDSGVGYEQYF
-	TRBV4-2	TRBJ1-1	-	TGTGCCAGCAGCCAAGATCTCCAGCCGGGGGCTTTCTTT	CASSQDLQPGAFF
-	TRBV5-6	TRBJ1-6	-	TGTGCCAGCAGCTTAGGGGGGACGGGGCTTAATTCACCCCTCCACTTT	CASSLGGTGLNSPLHF
-	TRBV10-1	TRBJ2-1	-	TGCGCCAGCAGTGACCTGGACAATGAGCAGTTCTTC	CASSDLDNEQFF
-	TRBV11-2	TRBJ2-7	TRBD2	TGTGCCAGCACTCGAGGGGAACTAGCGGGGAATCCCTACGAGCAGTACTTC	CASTRGELAGNPYEQYF
-	TRBV19	TRBJ1-4	-	TGTGCCAGTAGTTTAATCCCAAGGCGAGCTGAAAAACTGTTTTTT	CASSLIPRRAEKLFF
-	TRBV5-1	TRBJ2-5	-	TGCGCCAGCAGCTTGGCGGAACACCAAGAGACCCAGTACTTC	CASSLAEHQETQYF
-	TRBV15	TRBJ2-7	-	TGTGCCACCAGCAGAGATTTGTGGGGACCCTACGAGCAGTACTTC	CATSRDLWGPYEQYF
-	TRBV5-8	TRBJ2-7	-	TGTGCCAGCAGCTTGCGGCGGGACATGCAGTACTTC	CASSLRRDMQYF
-	TRBV19	TRBJ1-1	-	TGTGCGAGTATCGCCTGGGGGACTGAAGCTTTCTTT	CASIAWGTEAFF
-	TRBV28	TRBJ1-2	-	TGTGCCAGCAGTTTCAGGGGCCCCTATGGCTACACCTTC	CASSFRGPYGYTF
once	TRBV30	TRBJ1-2	-	TGTGCCTGGAGAAGGCACGATGGCTACACCTTC	CAWRRHDGYTF
-	TRBV6-6	TRBJ1-1	TRBD1	TGTGCCAGCAGTCCTGACAGGGTGAACACTGAAGCTTTCTTT	CASSPDRVNTEAFF
-	TRBV4-3	TRBJ2-3	TRBD2	TGCGCCAGCAGCCAAGATGTAGCGGGGGGGTCGAAACAGTATTTT	CASSQDVAGGSKQYF
once	TRBV5-1	TRBJ1-4	-	TGCGCCAGCAGCAACAACGGGGATGGTGAAAAACTGTTTTTT	CASSNNGDGEKLFF
-	TRBV30	TRBJ1-6	-	TGTGCCTGGAGGGGAGAGGGGGAGGGATCACCCCTCCACTTT	CAWRGEGEGSPLHF
-	TRBV7-9	TRBJ1-6	TRBD1	TGTGCCAGCAGTTGGGGACAGGGAGGCTATAATTCACCCCTCCACTTT	CASSWGQGGYNSPLHF
-	TRBV7-2	TRBJ2-2	TRBD1	TGTGCCAGCAGCTTAGGGGGACAGGGGTTCACCGGGGAGCTGTTTTTT	CASSLGGQGFTGELFF
-	TRBV6-6	TRBJ1-6	-	TGTGCCAGCAGCCTGGAGCCCCGTAATTCACCCCTCCACTTT	CASSLEPRNSPLHF
-	TRBV18	TRBJ2-2	TRBD1	TGTGCCAGCTCCACACAGACAGGGGTCACCGGGGAGCTGTTTTTT	CASSTQTGVTGELFF
-	TRBV6-5	TRBJ1-2	TRBD1	TGTGCCAGCAGGCCACCGGGACAGGGACATGGCTACACCTTC	CASRPPGQGHGYTF
-	TRBV9	TRBJ2-2	TRBD2	TGTGCCAGCACTCGGGTAGCGGGGGCTTCGAACACCGGGGAGCTGTTTTTT	CASTRVAGASNTGELFF
few	TRBV4-2	TRBJ2-5	-	TGTGCCAGCAGCCAAGGTACAGGAGGAAAGACCCAGTACTTC	CASSQGTGGKTQYF
-	TRBV12-3/TRBV12-4	TRBJ2-3	TRBD2	TGTGCCACAGGGAGCGGGGTAGGAGATACGCAGTATTTT	CATGSGVGDTQYF
-	TRBV30	TRBJ2-2	-	TGTGCCTGGAGTCTGGGTAGCACCGGGGAGCTGTTTTTT	CAWSLGSTGELFF